Each of the 20 T cell receptor beta chains below was sequenced from the same sample in a study of chemoradiotherapy in HPV16-positive cancers. TCRdb's table, derived via immunoSEQ multiplex PCR, lists solely in-frame clones and lacks some. The table has about 30,000 clones, 91% seen once; the top ten hold under 25%. Here the sequenced sample was blood, taken from a patient who underwent chemoradiotherapy. These TCRs come from a human donor with HPV-associated anogenital cancer.

The chain uses TRBV6-1 and TRBJ2-7; TRBD1 or TRBD2 may be the D gene (5 bases each). With 2 bases removed from V and 3 bases from J, the gap between germline ends came to 20 bases. The CDR3 contains 17 residues. CDR1 and CDR2 from the germline V gene are MNHNS and SASEGT. The CDR3 nucleotides read TGTGCCAGCAGTGAAATTTTTGGCGTGGGGGTCTTCTACGAGCAGTACTTC. Translated, it gives CASSEIFGVGVFYEQYF.

The V gene is TRBV9, the J gene TRBJ1-2, with TRBD1 identical over 9 bases. Germline-derived CDR1 and CDR2 are SGDLS and YYNGEE. The CDR3 consists of 18 residues. V trimming: 4 bases; J trimming: 0 bases; junction bases outside the gene matches: 13. The CDR3 coding sequence is TGTGCCAGCAGCCCAACCACCCCCCACAGGGGGCCTAACTATGGCTACACCTTC. Translated, it gives CASSPTTPHRGPNYGYTF.

V and J are TRBV2 and TRBJ1-1, with D possibly being TRBD1 (5 bases). Germline CDR1 and CDR2: SNHLY and FYNNEI. CDR3 length equals 15 residues. Between the trimmed V and J ends, which lost 4 bases and 1 base, there was a span of 13 bases. The CDR3 protein is CASSVGVWRNTEAFF. As DNA, the CDR3 is TGTGCCAGCAGTGTGGGGGTATGGAGGAACACTGAAGCTTTCTTT.

The chain couples TRBV5-4 to TRBJ2-7; the match to TRBD1 covers 11 bases. J was trimmed by 4 bases and V by 4 bases; bases with no gene match: 4. The CDR3 sequence is 14 residues long. CDR1 and CDR2 from the germline V gene are SGHNT and YYREEE (reference sequence). The CDR3 protein is CASSRRDRGYEQYF. CDR3 DNA sequence: TGTGCCAGCAGCAGACGGGACAGGGGGTACGAGCAGTACTTC.

The chain employs TRBV5-6 and TRBJ2-5; perhaps TRBD2 as D (6 bases). The CDR3 is 14 residues long. Germline lookup yields CDR1 SGHDT and CDR2 YYEEEE. Trimming took 5 bases from V and 5 from J, leaving 16 bases between them. CDR3 region: CASRAGSVGETQYF. The CDR3 DNA is TGTGCCAGCAGAGCCGGGAGCGTGGGGGAGACCCAGTACTTC.

The chain joins TRBV4-2 to TRBJ2-7, with 11 bases fitting TRBD2. Germline CDR1 LGHNA, CDR2 YNFKEQ. The CDR3 length is 16 residues. The ends lost 1 base at V and 0 bases at J; junction bases unmatched: 2. CDR3 region: CASSQASGGTSYEQYF. CDR3 bases: TGTGCCAGCAGCCAAGCTAGCGGGGGGACCTCCTACGAGCAGTACTTC.

The chain carries TRBV10-1 and TRBJ2-1; 10 nucleotides line up with TRBD1. Germline V lookup: CDR1 WNHNN, CDR2 SYGVQD (reference sequence). Trimming removed 2 bases from V and 6 bases from J; junction bases left unmatched: 10. The CDR3 has 17 amino acids. The CDR3 DNA follows: TGCGCCAGCAGTGAGGAAGACCGACAGGGGGCTATCAATGAGCAGTTCTTC. Its protein product is CASSEEDRQGAINEQFF.

The genes are TRBV2 and TRBJ2-4; D gene uncertain. The CDR3 runs to 12 residues. CDR1 is SNHLY, CDR2 FYNNEI, per germline. The V end lost 3 bases, the J end lost 3 bases, and 3 bases lay between the germline ends. The DNA for the CDR3 is TGTGCCAGCAGTGACAGCAAAAACATTCAGTACTTC. Residues: CASSDSKNIQYF.

The chain carries TRBV11-2 and TRBJ2-3; 12 nucleotides agree with TRBD2. From germline, CDR1 is SGHAT and CDR2 FQNNGV. V lost 0 bases and J lost 2; bases outside the gene matches: 9. The CDR3 totals 19 residues. CDR3 sequence reads: CASSLDRGASGRVTDTQYF. CDR3 bases: TGTGCCAGCAGCTTAGATAGGGGGGCTAGCGGGAGGGTCACAGATACGCAGTATTTT.

The rearrangement uses TRBV7-2 and TRBJ2-7, with D possibly TRBD2 on 5 matching bases. V was clipped by 5 bases and J by 7 bases, with 21 bases between them. Germline-derived CDR1 and CDR2 are SGHTA and FQGNSA. CDR3 size: 15 residues. The DNA of the CDR3 is TGTGCCAGCAGCCTGAGGGTAGCAGGTTCTCGGGAGCAGTACTTC. Amino acid sequence: CASSLRVAGSREQYF.

This clone appeared once. The V and J genes are TRBV7-9 and TRBJ2-7; 7 positions match TRBD1. This CDR3 contains 12 residues. J lost 5 bases, V lost 5 bases, and 3 bases had no gene match. Germline V gives CDR1 SEHNR, CDR2 FQNEAQ (reference sequence). CDR3 DNA sequence: TGTGCCAGCAGCCTACAGGGGAACGAGCAGTACTTC. It yields the protein CASSLQGNEQYF.

The rearrangement joins TRBV4-3 to TRBJ1-4, with a tentative D call TRBD1 (5 bases). The V end was cut by 1 base, the J end by 5 bases, with 14 bases between. Germline CDR1 LGHNA, CDR2 YSLEER. This CDR3 contains 16 residues. The CDR3 here is CASSQARGGLNEKLFF. CDR3 sequence (DNA): TGCGCCAGCAGCCAAGCAAGGGGAGGGTTGAATGAAAAACTGTTTTTT.

The chain joins TRBV5-5 to TRBJ2-7; D is possibly TRBD2 (6 bases). The V gene's germline CDR1 is SGHKS and CDR2 YYEKEE (reference sequence). Trimming pared 0 bases from V and 4 bases from J, leaving 11 bases between. The CDR3 loop spans 14 amino acids. CDR3 nucleotides: TGTGCCAGCAGCTTGGCCGCGGGGTTATACGAGCAGTACTTC. This encodes CASSLAAGLYEQYF.

The sample holds one count of this clone. This sequence joins TRBV10-2 and TRBJ1-2; perhaps TRBD1 as D (5 bases). Germline-derived CDR1 and CDR2 are WSHSY and SAAADI. This CDR3 region has 11 residues. V gave up 2 bases and J gave up 7 bases, with 5 bases separating them. The CDR3 DNA is TGCGCCAGCAGTGAGCAGGGTGGCTACACCTTC. Its protein is CASSEQGGYTF.

The chain uses TRBV7-3 and TRBJ2-1, with D uncertain. V was trimmed by 5 bases and J by 10 bases, leaving 12 bases between them. The CDR3 sequence is 12 residues long. The germline CDR1 and CDR2 sequences are SGHTA and FQGTGA. The CDR3 DNA reads as TGTGCCAGCAGCCCCCAGTCAAACGAGCAGTTCTTC. This sequence encodes CASSPQSNEQFF. Filled out from reference TRBV7-3 and TRBJ2-1, the complete variable domain reads GAGVSQTPSNKVTEKGKYVELRCDPISGHTALYWYRQSLGQGPEFLIYFQGTGAADDSGLPNDRFFAVRPEGSVSTLKIQRTERGDSAVYLCASSPQSNEQFFGPGTRLTVL.

The genes are TRBV7-9 and TRBJ1-1, with D unclear. CDR3 length: 13 amino acids. V lost 3 bases and J lost 6, with 11 bases in between. CDR1 is SEHNR, CDR2 FQNEAQ, per germline (reference sequence). The CDR3 loop is CASSFGRSPEAFF. The CDR3 nucleotides read TGTGCCAGCAGCTTTGGACGGAGCCCTGAAGCTTTCTTT.

The gene calls are TRBV29-1 and TRBJ2-5; perhaps D is TRBD1 or TRBD2 (5 bases each). The V and J ends lost 0 bases and 2 bases respectively, with 7 bases between them. CDR3 size: 13 residues. The germline V gene has CDR1 SQVTM and CDR2 ANQGSEA. The CDR3 region is CSVEEGEQETQYF. The CDR3 DNA reads TGCAGCGTTGAAGAGGGGGAACAAGAGACCCAGTACTTC.

CDR3 bases: TGTGCCAGCAGCCCGGGACAGGTGAACACTGAAGCTTTCTTT. Its translation: CASSPGQVNTEAFF. The rearrangement uses TRBV5-4 and TRBJ1-1; 8 bases map to TRBD1. With 4 bases clipped from V and 0 bases from J, the junction kept 2 bases outside the gene matches. This CDR3 is 14 amino acids long. CDR1 is SGHNT and CDR2 is YYREEE in the germline V gene (reference sequence).

The V call is TRBV7-9, the J call TRBJ2-1; possibly TRBD1 for D (6 bases). V lost 5 bases and J 5 bases, leaving 13 bases between the germline ends. Looked up from germline, CDR1 is SEHNR and CDR2 is FQNEAQ (reference sequence). The CDR3 consists of 14 residues. CDR3 in amino acids: CASSELDRNNEQFF. The CDR3 DNA is TGTGCCAGCAGCGAGCTGGACAGAAACAATGAGCAGTTCTTC. Based on the CDR3 plus reference TRBV7-9 and TRBJ2-1, the full variable domain is DTGVSQNPRHKITKRGQNVTFRCDPISEHNRLYWYRQTLGQGPEFLTYFQNEAQLEKSRLLSDRFSAERPKGSFSTLEIQRTEQGDSAMYLCASSELDRNNEQFFGPGTRLTVL.

The V call is TRBV6-6, the J call TRBJ2-2; D is unclear. The CDR3 is 13 amino acids. The V end was cut by 0 bases, the J end by 7 bases, with 6 bases between. Germline CDR1 and CDR2: MNHNY and SVGAGI (reference sequence). CDR3 in DNA: TGTGCCAGCAGTTACTCGTCAGGCGGGGAGCTGTTTTTT. This sequence encodes CASSYSSGGELFF.